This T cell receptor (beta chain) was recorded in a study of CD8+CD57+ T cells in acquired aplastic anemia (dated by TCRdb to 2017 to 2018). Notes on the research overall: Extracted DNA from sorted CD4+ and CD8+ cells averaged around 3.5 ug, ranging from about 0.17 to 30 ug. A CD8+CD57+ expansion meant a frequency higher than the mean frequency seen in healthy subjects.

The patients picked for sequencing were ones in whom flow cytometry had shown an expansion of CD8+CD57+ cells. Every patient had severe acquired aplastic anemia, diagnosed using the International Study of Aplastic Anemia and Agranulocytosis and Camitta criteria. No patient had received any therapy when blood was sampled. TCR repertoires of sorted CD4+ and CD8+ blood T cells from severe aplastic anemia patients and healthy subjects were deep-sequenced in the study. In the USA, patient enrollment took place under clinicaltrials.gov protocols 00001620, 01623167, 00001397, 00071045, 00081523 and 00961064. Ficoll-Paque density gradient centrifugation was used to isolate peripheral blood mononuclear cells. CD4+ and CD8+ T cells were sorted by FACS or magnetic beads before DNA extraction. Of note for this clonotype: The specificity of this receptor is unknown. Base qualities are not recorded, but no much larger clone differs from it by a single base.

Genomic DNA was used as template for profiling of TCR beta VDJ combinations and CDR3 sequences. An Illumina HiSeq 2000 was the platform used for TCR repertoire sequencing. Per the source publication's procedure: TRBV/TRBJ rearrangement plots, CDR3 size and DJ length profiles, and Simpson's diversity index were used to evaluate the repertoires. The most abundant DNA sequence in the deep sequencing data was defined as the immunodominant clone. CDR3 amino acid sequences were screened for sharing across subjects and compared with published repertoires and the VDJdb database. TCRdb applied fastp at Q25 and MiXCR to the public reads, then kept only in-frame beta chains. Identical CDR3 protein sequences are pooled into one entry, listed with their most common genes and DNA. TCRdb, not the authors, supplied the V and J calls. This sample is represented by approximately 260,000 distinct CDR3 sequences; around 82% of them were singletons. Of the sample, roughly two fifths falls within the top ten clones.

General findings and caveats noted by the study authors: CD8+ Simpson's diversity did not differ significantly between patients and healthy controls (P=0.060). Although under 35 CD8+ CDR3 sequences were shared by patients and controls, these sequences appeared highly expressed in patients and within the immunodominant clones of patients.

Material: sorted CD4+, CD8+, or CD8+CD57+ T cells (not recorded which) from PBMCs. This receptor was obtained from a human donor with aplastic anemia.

The CDR3 region: CASSFHRTGDTDAFF. The nucleotide sequence is given as TGTGCCAGCAGCTTTCATAGGACCGGGGACACCGATGCTTTCTTT. The rearranged segments are TRBV7-9 and TRBJ1-1; a weak D assignment points to TRBD1 (6 bases agree). CDR1 and CDR2, per the germline V gene (reference sequence), are SEHNR and FQNEAQ. V is pared back by 3 bases and J by 11 bases, with 22 bases lying between the germline termini. Its CDR3 holds 15 amino acids, cysteine through phenylalanine. The only DNA kept is the CDR3, 45 bases in frame from the first base.